The 23 T cell receptor beta chains listed next were all sequenced from one sample in a study of blood T cell repertoires in COVID-19. The data were produced by immunoSEQ multiplex PCR, yet TCRdb's version contains in-frame clones alone and is incomplete. The data contain 200,000 to 300,000 clones, about 88% of them singletons. Material for sequencing was peripheral blood. The receptors here all came from a man younger than 45 with active or convalescent COVID-19.

Only a few counts were recorded for this clone. Other DNA sequences in this specimen translate into the identical CDR3. This chain connects TRBV5-4 to TRBJ2-7, with 7 bases that match TRBD2. The length of the CDR3 is 14 residues. Losses at the gene ends were 2 bases for V and 0 bases for J; bases not matched to a gene: 2. Germline V CDR1 and CDR2: SGHNT, YYREEE (reference sequence). CDR3 loop: CASSLGGSSYEQYF. The CDR3 DNA is TGTGCCAGCAGCTTAGGCGGGAGCTCCTACGAGCAGTACTTC.

The chain couples TRBV7-9 to TRBJ2-1; no firm D call. Germline CDR1 SEHNR, CDR2 FQNEAQ (reference sequence). The V end was cut by 4 bases, the J end by 8 bases, with 9 bases between. The CDR3 is 12 amino acids. CDR3 nucleotide sequence: TGTGCCAGCAGCTCCTATTTTGATGAGCAGTTCTTC. Its translation: CASSSYFDEQFF.

The chain has TRBV11-2 and TRBJ2-7, with no clear D. V lost 4 bases and J 6 bases, leaving 19 bases between the germline ends. Germline CDR1 is SGHAT and CDR2 is FQNNGV. This CDR3 region has 15 residues. CDR3 bases: TGTGCCAGCAGCTCCGAAGTCTTCCTCGTGAGCGAGCAGTACTTC. It codes for CASSSEVFLVSEQYF.

Notes on this clone: Relative to the germline gene, one junction end is altered; a read error may explain this. The chain carries TRBV5-4 and TRBJ2-7; D perhaps matches TRBD1 (5 bases). Germline V gene sequence: CDR1 SGHNT, CDR2 YYREEE (reference sequence). The CDR3 is 13 amino acids. The CDR3 coding sequence is TGTGCCAGCACCTACGAGGCAGGGCGGTTTCTCAGCTTC. It translates to CASTYEAGRFLSF.

The chain has TRBV21-1 and TRBJ1-6; the table names TRBD1, a call not compared with the DNA. TRBV21-1 has pseudogene status. This CDR3 has 20 amino acids. The CDR3 sequence: CASSARDRDRGNFLGSPLHF. The CDR3, as DNA: TGTGCCAGCAGCGCCCGGGACCGGGACAGGGGCAACTTTCTTGGTTCACCCCTCCACTTT.

The chain is built from TRBV5-1 and TRBJ1-3; a possible D gene is TRBD1 (5 bases). The CDR3 covers 14 residues. V lost 0 bases to trimming and J lost 3 bases, with 7 bases between them. Per germline, CDR1 SGHRS and CDR2 YFSETQ. CDR3 DNA: TGCGCCAGCAGCTTGGAGGGGAATGGAAACACCATATATTTT. Amino acid sequence: CASSLEGNGNTIYF.

The chain uses TRBV3-1 (or the pseudogene TRBV3-2) and TRBJ1-2; a weak D match, TRBD1 (5 bases). The germline V gene has CDR1 LGHDT and CDR2 YNNKEL (reference sequence). Trimming pared 0 bases from V and 6 bases from J, leaving 17 bases between. This CDR3 has 16 amino acids. The DNA of the CDR3 is TGTGCCAGCAGCCAAGACCGCGGGGCAGGCCGGGATGGCTACACCTTC. Translation: CASSQDRGAGRDGYTF.

The chain joins TRBV5-1 to TRBJ2-1; a possible D gene is TRBD1 (6 bases). The CDR3 spans 13 residues. V lost 0 bases, J lost 8 bases, and 9 bases lay in between. Germline V lookup: CDR1 SGHRS, CDR2 YFSETQ. The CDR3 sequence is CASSLEQGHEQFF. The DNA of the CDR3 is TGCGCCAGCAGCTTGGAACAGGGCCATGAGCAGTTCTTC.

This CDR3 reads CASSQGIAEAFF. The CDR3 coding sequence is TGTGCCAGCAGCCAGGGGATCGCTGAAGCTTTCTTT. This chain joins TRBV6-1 and TRBJ1-1; possibly TRBD1 for D (6 bases). The V gene lost 6 bases and the J gene lost 6 bases, with 11 bases spanning the gap. Germline V CDR1 and CDR2: MNHNS, SASEGT. The CDR3 length is 12 residues.

The chain couples TRBV7-9 to TRBJ1-5; D perhaps matches TRBD1 (5 bases). The V gene lost 5 bases and the J gene lost 5 bases, with 13 bases spanning the gap. The germline CDR1 and CDR2 sequences are SEHNR and FQNEAQ (reference sequence). The CDR3 is 14 amino acids. CDR3 region: CASSPRGGDQPQHF. The CDR3 DNA reads TGTGCCAGCAGCCCCCGGGGAGGGGATCAGCCCCAGCATTTT.

The chain employs TRBV19 and TRBJ1-2, with a tentative D call TRBD1 (6 bases). The CDR3 runs 16 residues. From germline, CDR1 is LNHDA and CDR2 SQIVND (reference sequence). V was clipped by 5 bases and J by 3 bases, with 19 bases between them. CDR3 DNA: TGTGCCAGTAGTGAACGCCAGGGGCCGCGCGACTATGGCTACACCTTC. This sequence encodes CASSERQGPRDYGYTF.

The chain combines TRBV6-5 with TRBJ2-5; TRBD1 matches 9 bases. With V trimmed by 4 bases and J by 4 bases, 4 bases remained unmatched. CDR1 is MNHEY, CDR2 SVGAGI, per germline. The CDR3 length is 14 residues. Here the CDR3 DNA reads TGTGCCAGCAGTTCCTACAGGGGGCTAGAGACCCAGTACTTC. This codes for CASSSYRGLETQYF.

A remark on this clone: Germline is not matched at one junction end, which may reflect a read error. This sequence joins TRBV10-2 and TRBJ1-1; TRBD1 matches 8 bases. The CDR3 is 15 amino acids. Looked up from germline, CDR1 is WSHSY and CDR2 is SAAADI. The CDR3 DNA is TGCGCCAGCAGTGACCCGGGACAGGTGAAAACTGAAGCTTTCTTT. This sequence encodes CASSDPGQVKTEAFF.

The chain joins TRBV7-9 to TRBJ2-1; the D is unclear. Germline V lookup: CDR1 SEHNR, CDR2 FQNEAQ (reference sequence). Trimming shortened V by 7 bases and J by 9 bases, and 16 bases separated the two germline ends. The CDR3 loop spans 13 amino acids. The CDR3 here is CASTLSTIPEQFF. Here the CDR3 DNA reads TGTGCCAGCACCTTGAGTACCATCCCTGAGCAGTTCTTC. Variable domain in full (rest from reference TRBV7-9 and TRBJ2-1): DTGVSQNPRHKITKRGQNVTFRCDPISEHNRLYWYRQTLGQGPEFLTYFQNEAQLEKSRLLSDRFSAERPKGSFSTLEIQRTEQGDSAMYLCASTLSTIPEQFFGPGTRLTVL.

The chain uses TRBV30 and TRBJ1-2, with TRBD1 as a possible D gene (6 bases). Trimming removed 3 bases at V and 1 base at J, with 9 bases between. Germline CDR1 reads GTSNPN; CDR2 reads SVGIG (reference sequence). This CDR3 is built from 13 residues. The CDR3 nucleotides read TGTGCCTGGAGCCCGGACAGTAACTATGGCTACACCTTC. It is translated as CAWSPDSNYGYTF.

This sequence joins TRBV3-1 (or the pseudogene TRBV3-2) and TRBJ1-2; the D is unclear. Looked up from germline, CDR1 is LGHDT and CDR2 is YNNKEL (reference sequence). The CDR3 consists of 15 residues. The V end lost 1 base, the J end lost 5 bases, and 14 bases lay between the germline ends. In nucleotides, the CDR3 is TGTGCCAGCAGCCAAGGTTCCGGGCCGGGGTATGGCTACACCTTC. Its translation: CASSQGSGPGYGYTF.

The chain couples TRBV6-1 to TRBJ1-6, with TRBD1 matching 7 bases. V was pared by 6 bases and J by 2 bases, with 10 bases of the junction left unmatched. Germline V lookup: CDR1 MNHNS, CDR2 SASEGT. This CDR3 is built from 17 residues. This CDR3 reads CASSEPGQQTYNSPLHF. The CDR3 region has the DNA TGTGCCAGCAGCGAACCGGGACAGCAAACCTATAATTCACCCCTCCACTTT.

The chain links TRBV2 to TRBJ2-3, with a possible D match to TRBD1 (6 bases). From germline, CDR1 is SNHLY and CDR2 FYNNEI. The CDR3 has 14 amino acids. Trimming stripped 10 bases from V and 0 bases from J, with 14 bases between. Here the CDR3 DNA reads TGTGCCAACGACGGGACACCTAGCACAGATACGCAGTATTTT. This translates into CANDGTPSTDTQYF.

The rearrangement joins TRBV4-3 to TRBJ1-2; weak D call: TRBD1 (5 bases). From germline, CDR1 is LGHNA and CDR2 YSLEER. The CDR3 runs to 16 residues. The germline V and J ends were trimmed by 0 bases and 1 base, with 12 bases remaining between them. This CDR3 reads CASSQDRRGGNYGYTF. The DNA for the CDR3 is TGCGCCAGCAGCCAAGATCGGAGGGGTGGTAACTATGGCTACACCTTC.

The chain links TRBV12-3 or TRBV12-4 to TRBJ1-5; D is unclear. This CDR3 has 13 amino acids. With 3 bases removed from V and 5 bases from J, the gap between germline ends came to 8 bases. The CDR3 coding sequence is TGTGCCAGCAGTTTTAGGAGGGATCAGCCCCAGCATTTT. Translated, it gives CASSFRRDQPQHF.

The chain links TRBV3-1 (or the pseudogene TRBV3-2) to TRBJ1-2; no clear D. CDR3 length: 12 residues. V was shortened by 1 base and J by 8 bases, with 8 bases between the two germline ends. Germline loops: CDR1 LGHDT, CDR2 YNNKEL (reference sequence). CDR3 nucleotide sequence: TGTGCCAGCAGCCAAGGAGTTTTCGGCTACACCTTC. Translating it yields CASSQGVFGYTF.

V and J are TRBV7-9 and TRBJ2-1; no firm D call. The V gene lost 3 bases and the J gene lost 11 bases, with 11 bases spanning the gap. Germline assignment: CDR1 SEHNR and CDR2 FQNEAQ (reference sequence). This CDR3 spans 12 amino acids. The CDR3 loop is CASSFDGGKQFF. The CDR3 DNA follows: TGTGCCAGCAGCTTTGACGGCGGTAAGCAGTTCTTC.

V gene TRBV27 combines with J gene TRBJ2-3; maybe TRBD2 (5 bases). Germline V gene sequence: CDR1 MNHEY, CDR2 SMNVEV (reference sequence). This CDR3 contains 15 residues. With 5 bases removed from V and 5 bases from J, the gap between germline ends came to 17 bases. The CDR3 DNA is TGTGCCAGCAGTGGGGAGCGGTCCGATAGAGATACGCAGTATTTT. Translated: CASSGERSDRDTQYF.